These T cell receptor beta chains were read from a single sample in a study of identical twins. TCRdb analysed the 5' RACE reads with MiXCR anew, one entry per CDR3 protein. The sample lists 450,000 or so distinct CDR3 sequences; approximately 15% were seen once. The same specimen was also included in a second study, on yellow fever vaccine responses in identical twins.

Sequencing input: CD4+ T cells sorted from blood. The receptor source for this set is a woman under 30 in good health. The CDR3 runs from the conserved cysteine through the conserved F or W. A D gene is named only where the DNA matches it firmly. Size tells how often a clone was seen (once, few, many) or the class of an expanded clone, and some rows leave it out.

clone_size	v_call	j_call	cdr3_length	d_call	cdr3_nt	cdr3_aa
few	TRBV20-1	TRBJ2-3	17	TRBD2	TGCAGTGCTACCGGGGCTAGCGGGAGAGTCGCCACAGATACGCAGTATTTT	CSATGASGRVATDTQYF
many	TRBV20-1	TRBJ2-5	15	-	TGCAGTGCCGGGAAGACAGGCCATAAACAAGAGACCCAGTACTTC	CSAGKTGHKQETQYF
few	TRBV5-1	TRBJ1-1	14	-	TGCGCCAGCAGCACCCAGGGGAGTGGGACTGAAGCTTTCTTT	CASSTQGSGTEAFF
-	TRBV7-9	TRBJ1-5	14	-	TGTGCCAGCAGCACAGGACACGGCAATCAGCCCCAGCATTTT	CASSTGHGNQPQHF
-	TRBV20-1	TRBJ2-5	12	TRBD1	TGCAGTGCGCGGACAGGGGGAGAGACCCAGTACTTC	CSARTGGETQYF
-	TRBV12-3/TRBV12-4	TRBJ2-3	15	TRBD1	TGTGCCAGCAGCCTCGGACAGGGGCGCGCAGATACGCAGTATTTT	CASSLGQGRADTQYF
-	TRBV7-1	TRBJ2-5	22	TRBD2	TGTGCCAGCAGCCCACGAAAATCTGCTCCCGGGACTAGCGGGATTCTCCAAGAGACCCAGTACTTC	CASSPRKSAPGTSGILQETQYF
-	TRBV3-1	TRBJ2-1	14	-	TGTGCCAGCAGCCAAGATTCTTACTACAATGAGCAGTTCTTC	CASSQDSYYNEQFF
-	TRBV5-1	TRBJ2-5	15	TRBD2	TGCGCCAGCAGCTTCACTAGCGGGATCCAAGAGACCCAGTACTTC	CASSFTSGIQETQYF
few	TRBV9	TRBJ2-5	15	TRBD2	TGTGCCAGCAGCGTAGCGGGGGGTCCCAAAGAGACCCAGTACTTC	CASSVAGGPKETQYF
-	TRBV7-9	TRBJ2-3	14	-	TGTGCCAGCGGTAGAAGCGGCCGCACAGATACGCAGTATTTT	CASGRSGRTDTQYF
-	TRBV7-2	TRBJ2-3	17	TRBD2	TGTGCCAGCAGCTCACCCACACGGACTAGCGGGGGGCGGACGCAGTATTTT	CASSSPTRTSGGRTQYF
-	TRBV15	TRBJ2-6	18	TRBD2	TGTGCCACCAGCAGAGATACTAGCGGGAGTACTGGGGCCAACGTCCTGACTTTC	CATSRDTSGSTGANVLTF
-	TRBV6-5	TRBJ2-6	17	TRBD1	TGTGCCAGCAGTTCGGGACAGGGGGCACGTGGGGCCAACGTCCTGACTTTC	CASSSGQGARGANVLTF
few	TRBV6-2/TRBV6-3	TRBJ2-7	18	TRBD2	TGTGCCAGCAGTTACGATTGGACTAGCGGGAGGAACTCCTACGAGCAGTACTTC	CASSYDWTSGRNSYEQYF
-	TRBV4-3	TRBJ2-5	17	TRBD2	TGCGCCAGCAGCCGGAGACTAGCGGGAACGAGGGAAGAGACCCAGTACTTC	CASSRRLAGTREETQYF
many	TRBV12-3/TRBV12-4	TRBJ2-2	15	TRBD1	TGTGCCAGCAGTTTCCGGGACAGCGACACCGGGGAGCTGTTTTTT	CASSFRDSDTGELFF
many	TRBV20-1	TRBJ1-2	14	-	TGCAGTGCCCCCCTGGGACTCCTTCTCTCTGGCTACACCTTC	CSAPLGLLLSGYTF
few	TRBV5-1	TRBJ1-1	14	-	TGCGCCAGCAAGGCCCGGACGGAGAACACTGAAGCTTTCTTT	CASKARTENTEAFF
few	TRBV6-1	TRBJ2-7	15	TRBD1	TGTGCCAGCAGTGCCGACAGGGTTGGGTCCTACGAGCAGTACTTC	CASSADRVGSYEQYF
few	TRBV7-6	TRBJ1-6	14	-	TGTGCCAGCAGCTCCGGGGGGTCTAATTCACCCCTCCACTTT	CASSSGGSNSPLHF
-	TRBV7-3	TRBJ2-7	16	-	TGTGCCAGCAGCCCACTTAGAGATGACAGCAGATACGAGCAGTACTTC	CASSPLRDDSRYEQYF
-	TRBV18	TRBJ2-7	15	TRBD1	TGTGCCAGCTCCGATACTCGACAGGGAATCTACGAGCAGTACTTC	CASSDTRQGIYEQYF
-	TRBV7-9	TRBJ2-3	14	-	TGTGCCAGCAGCTGGCGGGGTAGCTACGATACGCAGTATTTT	CASSWRGSYDTQYF